These 22 T cell receptor beta chains originate from one sample sequenced in a study of beta chain features in type 1 diabetes. The entirety of the isolated RNA underwent reverse transcription, so expressed TCRB transcripts were sequenced. Profiling relied on immunoSEQ multiplex PCR, and the TCRdb table lists in-frame clones only, not all of them. Among 620,000 or so clones, around 15% were seen once, and the ten largest hold 0.093%. Specimen: naive CD4+ T cells from blood. Receptors originate from a man aged 18 to 35 in good health.

The chain links TRBV4-3 to TRBJ2-5; the match to TRBD1 covers 8 bases. The CDR3 has 16 residues. Germline CDR1 is LGHNA and CDR2 is YSLEER. After removal of 1 base from V and 5 bases from J, the junction contained 9 bases not matched to a gene. CDR3 nucleotides: TGCGCCAGCAGCCAAGTCCGGGCAGGGGGCCTGGAGACCCAGTACTTC. This encodes CASSQVRAGGLETQYF.

Only a few counts were recorded for this clone. This chain joins TRBV5-1 and TRBJ1-4; D remains unclear. This CDR3 is built from 15 residues. Trimming took off 0 bases at V and 8 bases at J, with 14 bases between the two ends. In germline, CDR1 is SGHRS, CDR2 YFSETQ. CDR3 amino acids: CASSLGGLVGEKLFF. CDR3 in DNA: TGCGCCAGCAGCTTGGGAGGACTTGTAGGAGAAAAACTGTTTTTT.

A few counts support this clone. The V gene is TRBV29-1, the J gene TRBJ2-7; weak D call: TRBD2 (6 bases). Deletions cut 4 bases from V and 0 bases from J, with 16 bases between. The CDR3 is made up of 15 amino acids. Germline V gene lookup returns CDR1 SQVTM and CDR2 ANQGSEA. The CDR3 spells CSVGRGGSPSYEQYF. Written as DNA, the CDR3 is TGCAGCGTTGGGCGGGGCGGTAGTCCCTCCTACGAGCAGTACTTC.

A single count supports this clone. The chain carries TRBV7-3 and TRBJ1-2; D is uncertain. The CDR3 spans 13 residues. Trimming took off 5 bases at V and 5 bases at J, with 12 bases between the two ends. Per germline, CDR1 SGHTA and CDR2 FQGTGA. DNA of the CDR3: TGTGCCAGCAGCACGGACGGTTCGTATGGCTACACCTTC. It codes for CASSTDGSYGYTF.

The CDR3, as DNA: TGTGCCAGCAGTTCGGATGGGACAAAAAACATTCAGTACTTC. This translates into CASSSDGTKNIQYF. The rearrangement links TRBV6-6 to TRBJ2-4; tentative D call: TRBD1 (6 bases). The CDR3 runs 14 residues. V lost 4 bases and J lost 4, with 11 bases in between. CDR1 and CDR2 (germline): MNHNY, SVGAGI (reference sequence).

The V gene is TRBV18, the J gene TRBJ2-7, with TRBD2 matching over 9 bases. Germline CDR1 KGHSH, CDR2 LQKENI. CDR3 size: 17 residues. Trimming took 6 bases from V and 5 from J; bases not matched to a gene: 17. The CDR3 DNA follows: TGTGCCAGCTCCCCTGGTGTAGCGGGAGCCAAGTGGGACGAGCAGTACTTC. Translated: CASSPGVAGAKWDEQYF.

This clone has only a few counts. The chain is built from TRBV27 and TRBJ2-5, with TRBD1 as a possible D gene (6 bases). The CDR3 length is 14 residues. Germline CDR1 reads MNHEY; CDR2 reads SMNVEV (reference sequence). V lost 5 bases, J lost 2 bases, and 12 bases lay in between. CDR3 coding DNA: TGTGCCAGCAGTACTACAGGGTGGCAAGAGACCCAGTACTTC. The encoded protein is CASSTTGWQETQYF.

The chain has TRBV4-1 and TRBJ1-2; D is unresolved. CDR3 length: 15 amino acids. V was trimmed by 2 bases and J by 2 bases, leaving 12 bases between them. Per the germline V gene, CDR1 is MGHRA and CDR2 is YSYEKL. The CDR3: CASSQTGMPNYGYTF. CDR3 nucleotides: TGCGCCAGCAGCCAAACCGGGATGCCGAACTATGGCTACACCTTC.

There are a few counts of this clone. The chain joins TRBV28 to TRBJ2-5, with TRBD1 matching 10 bases. The CDR3 length is 16 residues. J was trimmed by 3 bases and V by 5 bases; bases with no gene match: 9. The germline V gene has CDR1 MDHEN and CDR2 SYDVKM. The CDR3 region has the DNA TGTGCCAGCAGTCACTCACCCGGGACAGGGGAAGAGACCCAGTACTTC. This translates into CASSHSPGTGEETQYF.

This clone was found a few times. The chain joins TRBV18 to TRBJ2-1, with 8 bases fitting TRBD1. This CDR3 has 15 residues. The trim removed 2 bases at V and 5 bases at J, leaving 5 bases unmatched. CDR1 and CDR2 from the germline V gene are KGHSH and LQKENI. CDR3 sequence reads: CASSPNGQGNNEQFF. For the CDR3, the DNA is TGTGCCAGCTCACCAAATGGACAGGGAAACAATGAGCAGTTCTTC.

V gene TRBV6-5 combines with J gene TRBJ1-1, with D perhaps TRBD1 (5 bases). The CDR3 has 16 residues. The germline V gene encodes CDR1 MNHEY and CDR2 SVGAGI. V gave up 2 bases and J gave up 4 bases, with 17 bases separating them. Written as DNA, the CDR3 is TGTGCCAGCAGTTACCGCTCCCTTCGGGGGAGCACTGAAGCTTTCTTT. It is translated as CASSYRSLRGSTEAFF.

The V gene is TRBV10-3, the J gene TRBJ1-1, with D possibly matching TRBD1 (5 bases). V shed 6 bases and J shed 4 bases, with 15 bases lying between them. The CDR3 sequence is 14 residues long. Germline values: CDR1 ENHRY, CDR2 SYGVKD. CDR3 amino acids: CAIRPRWGGTEAFF. The CDR3 DNA sequence: TGTGCCATCAGGCCCAGATGGGGGGGCACTGAAGCTTTCTTT.

The gene calls are TRBV7-2 and TRBJ1-4; D remains unclear. The germline V and J ends were trimmed by 3 bases and 0 bases, with 14 bases remaining between them. CDR1 SGHTA and CDR2 FQGNSA come from the germline V gene. CDR3 length equals 17 residues. The CDR3 region has the DNA TGTGCCAGCAGCTTCCTCCCACGAGGGACAACTAATGAAAAACTGTTTTTT. Translating it yields CASSFLPRGTTNEKLFF.

The genes are TRBV6-4 and TRBJ1-2, with TRBD1 identical over 8 bases. Trimming cost V 7 bases and J 0 bases; bases outside gene matches: 7. The CDR3 loop spans 15 amino acids. Per the germline V gene, CDR1 is MRHNA and CDR2 is SNTAGT. The CDR3 DNA reads as TGTGCCAGCAAATTCACACAGGGGGCTAACTATGGCTACACCTTC. Translation gives CASKFTQGANYGYTF.

The CDR3: CASSLGLAGRYSYEQYF. CDR3 bases: TGTGCCAGCAGCTTAGGCCTAGCGGGGCGTTACTCCTACGAGCAGTACTTC. The chain couples TRBV7-9 to TRBJ2-7; TRBD2 agrees at 9 bases. The CDR3 length is 17 residues. The J segment lost 0 bases and the V segment lost 1 base, leaving 7 bases of the junction unmatched. In germline, CDR1 is SEHNR, CDR2 FQNEAQ (reference sequence). The full variable domain, rest sourced from reference TRBV7-9 and TRBJ2-7, is DTGVSQNPRHKITKRGQNVTFRCDPISEHNRLYWYRQTLGQGPEFLTYFQNEAQLEKSRLLSDRFSAERPKGSFSTLEIQRTEQGDSAMYLCASSLGLAGRYSYEQYFGPGTRLTVT.

In this sample, this clone turned up a few times. The genes are TRBV11-2 and TRBJ1-2, with TRBD1 identical over 11 bases. The CDR3 is 17 amino acids. V was pared by 5 bases and J by 4 bases, with 12 bases of the junction left unmatched. Looked up from germline, CDR1 is SGHAT and CDR2 is FQNNGV. The CDR3 sequence: CASSTPWDRGRGYGYTF. Written as DNA, the CDR3 is TGTGCCAGCAGCACCCCATGGGACAGGGGGAGGGGCTATGGCTACACCTTC.

The rearrangement joins TRBV4-3 to TRBJ1-6; D gene unclear. V lost 1 base and J lost 0, with 10 bases in between. Germline loops: CDR1 LGHNA, CDR2 YSLEER. This CDR3 is 17 amino acids long. CDR3 in amino acids: CASSQVPGSSYNSPLHF. The CDR3, as DNA: TGCGCCAGCAGCCAAGTACCGGGGAGCTCCTATAATTCACCCCTCCACTTT.

The V gene is TRBV19, the J gene TRBJ2-1, with D possibly being TRBD2 (6 bases). CDR1 and CDR2 (germline): LNHDA, SQIVND (reference sequence). V was shortened by 10 bases and J by 1 base, with 11 bases between the two germline ends. The CDR3 runs 13 residues. CDR3 nucleotide sequence: TGTGCCACCGCGGGACCATCCTACAATGAGCAGTTCTTC. Residues: CATAGPSYNEQFF.

This clone was counted a few times. The chain combines TRBV7-9 with TRBJ1-3, with TRBD1 as a possible D gene (5 bases). With 5 bases removed from V and 1 base from J, the gap between germline ends came to 18 bases. CDR1 is SEHNR and CDR2 is FQNEAQ in the germline V gene (reference sequence). This CDR3 comprises 17 residues. The DNA of the CDR3 is TGTGCCAGCAGCATCCCACCGGACCAGGGATCTGGAAACACCATATATTTT. The encoded protein is CASSIPPDQGSGNTIYF.

The genes are TRBV7-2 and TRBJ1-2; D call uncertain. Germline CDR1 reads SGHTA; CDR2 reads FQGNSA. Trimming stripped 2 bases from V and 4 bases from J, with 11 bases between. The CDR3 loop spans 14 amino acids. CDR3 sequence: CASSLSVYFYGYTF. The CDR3 nucleotides are TGTGCCAGCAGCTTATCCGTCTACTTCTATGGCTACACCTTC.

The rearrangement links TRBV6-6 to TRBJ2-7; weak D call: TRBD2 (6 bases). The V end lost 8 bases, the J end lost 5 bases, and 13 bases lay between the germline ends. The CDR3 extends over 12 amino acids. Looked up from germline, CDR1 is MNHNY and CDR2 is SVGAGI (reference sequence). The CDR3 sequence is CASRDLTDEQYF. CDR3 DNA sequence: TGTGCCAGCCGGGACTTAACGGACGAGCAGTACTTC.

This clone was recorded a few times. Mismatch with germline at one junction end may stem from a read error. The chain has TRBV5-4 and TRBJ2-7, with TRBD1 identical over 9 bases. This CDR3 region has 14 residues. Germline CDR1 reads SGHNT; CDR2 reads YYREEE (reference sequence). The CDR3 nucleotides are TGCGCCAGCAGCCCATGGACAGGGGCCTACGAGCAGTACTTC. It specifies CASSPWTGAYEQYF.